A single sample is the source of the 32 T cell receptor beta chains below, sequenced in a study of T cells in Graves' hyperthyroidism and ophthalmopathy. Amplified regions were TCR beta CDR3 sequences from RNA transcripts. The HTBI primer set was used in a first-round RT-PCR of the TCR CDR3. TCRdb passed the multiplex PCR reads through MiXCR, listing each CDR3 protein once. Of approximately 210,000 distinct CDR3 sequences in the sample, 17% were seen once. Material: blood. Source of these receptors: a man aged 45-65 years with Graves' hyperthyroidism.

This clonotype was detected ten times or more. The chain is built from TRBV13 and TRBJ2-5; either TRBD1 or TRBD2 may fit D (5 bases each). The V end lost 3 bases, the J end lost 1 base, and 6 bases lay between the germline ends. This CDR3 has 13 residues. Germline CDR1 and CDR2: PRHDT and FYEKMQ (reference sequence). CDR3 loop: CASSFGTQETQYF. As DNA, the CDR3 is TGTGCCAGCAGCTTCGGGACCCAAGAGACCCAGTACTTC.

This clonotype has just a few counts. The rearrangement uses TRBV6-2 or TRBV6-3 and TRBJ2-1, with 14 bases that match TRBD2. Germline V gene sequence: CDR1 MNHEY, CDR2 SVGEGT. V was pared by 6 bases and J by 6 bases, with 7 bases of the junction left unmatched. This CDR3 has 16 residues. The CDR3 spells CASSPPGTSGSNEQFF. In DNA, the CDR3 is TGTGCCAGCAGCCCCCCCGGGACTAGCGGGAGCAATGAGCAGTTCTTC.

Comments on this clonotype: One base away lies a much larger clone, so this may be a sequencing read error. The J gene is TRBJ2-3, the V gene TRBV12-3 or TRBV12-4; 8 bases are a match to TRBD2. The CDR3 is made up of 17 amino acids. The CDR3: CTSSFIGLAFVADTQYF. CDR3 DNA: TGTACCAGCAGTTTTATAGGACTAGCCTTTGTCGCAGATACGCAGTATTTT.

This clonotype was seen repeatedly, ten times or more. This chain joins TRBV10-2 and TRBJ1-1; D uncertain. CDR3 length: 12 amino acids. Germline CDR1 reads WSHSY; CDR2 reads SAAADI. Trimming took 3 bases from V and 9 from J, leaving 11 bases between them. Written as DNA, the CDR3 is TGCGCCAGCAGTGATGGTCAGATGAAAGCTTTCTTT. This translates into CASSDGQMKAFF.

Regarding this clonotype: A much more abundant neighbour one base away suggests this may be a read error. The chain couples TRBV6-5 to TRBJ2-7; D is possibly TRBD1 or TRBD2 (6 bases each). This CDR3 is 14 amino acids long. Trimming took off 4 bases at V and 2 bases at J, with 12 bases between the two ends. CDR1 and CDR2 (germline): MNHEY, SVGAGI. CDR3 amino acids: CASSSTRGAYEQYF. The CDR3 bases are TGTGCCAGCAGTTCGACAAGGGGGGCCTACGAGCAGTACTTC.

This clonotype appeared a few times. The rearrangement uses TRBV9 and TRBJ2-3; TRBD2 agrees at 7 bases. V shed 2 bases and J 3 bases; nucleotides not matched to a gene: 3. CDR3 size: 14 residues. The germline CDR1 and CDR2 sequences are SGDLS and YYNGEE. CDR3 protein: CASSVTSDTDTQYF. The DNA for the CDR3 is TGTGCCAGCAGCGTCACTAGCGATACAGATACGCAGTATTTT.

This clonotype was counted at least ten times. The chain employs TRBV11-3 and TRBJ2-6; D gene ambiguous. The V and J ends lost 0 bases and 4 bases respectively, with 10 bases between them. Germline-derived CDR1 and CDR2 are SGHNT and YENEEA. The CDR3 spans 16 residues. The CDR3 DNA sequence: TGTGCCAGCAGCTTAGAATTCTGGGCCGGGGCCAACGTCCTGACTTTC. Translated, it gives CASSLEFWAGANVLTF.

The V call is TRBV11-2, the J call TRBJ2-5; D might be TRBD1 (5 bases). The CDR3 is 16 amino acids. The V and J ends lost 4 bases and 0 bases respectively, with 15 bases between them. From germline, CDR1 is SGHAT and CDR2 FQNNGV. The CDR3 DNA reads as TGTGCCAGCAGCTATTCATTAACAGGAAACCAAGAGACCCAGTACTTC. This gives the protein CASSYSLTGNQETQYF.

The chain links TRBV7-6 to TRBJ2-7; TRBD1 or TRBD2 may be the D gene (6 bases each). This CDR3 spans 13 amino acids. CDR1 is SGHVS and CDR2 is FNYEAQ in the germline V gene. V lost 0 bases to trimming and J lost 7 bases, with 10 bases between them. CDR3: CASSLAGGREQYF. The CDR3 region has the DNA TGTGCCAGCAGCTTAGCAGGGGGGAGAGAGCAGTACTTC.

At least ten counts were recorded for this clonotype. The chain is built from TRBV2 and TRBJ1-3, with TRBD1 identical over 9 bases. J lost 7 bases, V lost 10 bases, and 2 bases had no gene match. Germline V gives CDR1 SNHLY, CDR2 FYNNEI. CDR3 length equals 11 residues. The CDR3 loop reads CATGQGNTIYF. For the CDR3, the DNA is TGTGCCACCGGACAGGGGAACACCATATATTTT.

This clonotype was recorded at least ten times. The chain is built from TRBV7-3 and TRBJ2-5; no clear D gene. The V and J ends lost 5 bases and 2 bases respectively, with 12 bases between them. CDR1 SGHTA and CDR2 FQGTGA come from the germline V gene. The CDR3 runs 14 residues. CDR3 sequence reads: CASSQSRMQETQYF. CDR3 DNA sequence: TGTGCCAGCAGCCAAAGTCGGATGCAAGAGACCCAGTACTTC. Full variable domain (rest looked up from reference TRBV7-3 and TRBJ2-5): GAGVSQTPSNKVTEKGKYVELRCDPISGHTALYWYRQSLGQGPEFLIYFQGTGAADDSGLPNDRFFAVRPEGSVSTLKIQRTERGDSAVYLCASSQSRMQETQYFGPGTRLLVL.

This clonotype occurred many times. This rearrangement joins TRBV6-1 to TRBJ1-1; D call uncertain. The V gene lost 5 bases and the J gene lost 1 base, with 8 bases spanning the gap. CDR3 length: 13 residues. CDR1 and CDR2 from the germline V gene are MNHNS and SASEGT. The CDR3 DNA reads TGTGCCAGCAGTTGGAGTCCGAACACTGAAGCTTTCTTT. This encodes CASSWSPNTEAFF.

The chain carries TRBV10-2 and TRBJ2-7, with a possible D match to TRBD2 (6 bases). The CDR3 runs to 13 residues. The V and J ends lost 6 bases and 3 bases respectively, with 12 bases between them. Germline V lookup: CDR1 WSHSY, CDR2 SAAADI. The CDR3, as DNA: TGCGCCAGCAGGATCGGGACTCACTACGAGCAGTACTTC. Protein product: CASRIGTHYEQYF.

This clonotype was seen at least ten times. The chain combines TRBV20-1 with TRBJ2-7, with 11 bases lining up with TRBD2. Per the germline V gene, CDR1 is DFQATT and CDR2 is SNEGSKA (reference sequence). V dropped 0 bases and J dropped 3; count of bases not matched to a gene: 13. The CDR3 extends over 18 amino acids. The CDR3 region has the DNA TGCAGTGCTAGAGATCTCAGGATAGCGGGAGGGCGAAGCTACGAGCAGTACTTC. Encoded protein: CSARDLRIAGGRSYEQYF.

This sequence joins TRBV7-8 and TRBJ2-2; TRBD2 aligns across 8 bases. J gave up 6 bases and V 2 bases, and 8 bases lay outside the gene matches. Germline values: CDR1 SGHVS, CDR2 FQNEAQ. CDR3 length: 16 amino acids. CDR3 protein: CASSLIGGLDSGELFF. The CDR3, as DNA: TGTGCCAGCAGCTTAATTGGGGGACTAGATTCCGGGGAGCTGTTTTTT. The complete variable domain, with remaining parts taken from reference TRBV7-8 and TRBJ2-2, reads GAGVSQSPRYKVAKRGQDVALRCDPISGHVSLFWYQQALGQGPEFLTYFQNEAQLDKSGLPSDRFFAERPEGSVSTLKIQRTQQEDSAVYLCASSLIGGLDSGELFFGEGSRLTVL.

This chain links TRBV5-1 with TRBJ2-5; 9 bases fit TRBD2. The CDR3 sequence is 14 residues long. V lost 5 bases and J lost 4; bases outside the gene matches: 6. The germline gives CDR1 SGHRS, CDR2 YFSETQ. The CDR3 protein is CASSTGTSSETQYF. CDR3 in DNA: TGCGCCAGCAGTACAGGGACTAGCTCAGAGACCCAGTACTTC.

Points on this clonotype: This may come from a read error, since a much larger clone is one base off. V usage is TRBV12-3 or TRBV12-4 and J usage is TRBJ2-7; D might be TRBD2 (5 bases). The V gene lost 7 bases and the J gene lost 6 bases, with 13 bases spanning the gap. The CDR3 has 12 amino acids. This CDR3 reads CASTDLTCEQYF. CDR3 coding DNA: TGTGCCAGCACGGACTTAACCTGCGAGCAGTACTTC.

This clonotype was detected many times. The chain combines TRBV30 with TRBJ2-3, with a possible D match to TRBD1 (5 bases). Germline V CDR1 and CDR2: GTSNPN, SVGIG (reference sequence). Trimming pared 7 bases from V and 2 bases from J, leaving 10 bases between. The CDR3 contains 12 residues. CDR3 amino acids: CAYDRSTDTQYF. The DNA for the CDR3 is TGTGCCTACGACAGATCCACAGATACGCAGTATTTT.

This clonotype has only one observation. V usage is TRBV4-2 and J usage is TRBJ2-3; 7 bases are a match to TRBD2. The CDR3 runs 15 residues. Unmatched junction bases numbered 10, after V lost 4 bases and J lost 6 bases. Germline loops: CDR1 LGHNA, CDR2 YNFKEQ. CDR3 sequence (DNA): TGTGCCAGCAGCCGGGGGGGAGGGCCGGCGGATACGCAGTATTTT. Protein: CASSRGGGPADTQYF.

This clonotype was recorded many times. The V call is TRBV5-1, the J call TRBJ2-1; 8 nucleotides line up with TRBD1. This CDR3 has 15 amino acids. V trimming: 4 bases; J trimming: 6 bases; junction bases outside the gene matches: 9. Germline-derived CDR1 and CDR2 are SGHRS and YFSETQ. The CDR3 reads CASSPGTGAGNEQFF. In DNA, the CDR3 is TGCGCCAGCAGCCCAGGGACAGGAGCAGGCAATGAGCAGTTCTTC.

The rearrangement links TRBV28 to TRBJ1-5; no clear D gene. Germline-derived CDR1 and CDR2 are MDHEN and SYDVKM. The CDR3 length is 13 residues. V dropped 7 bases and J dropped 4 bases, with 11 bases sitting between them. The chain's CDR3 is CASTRHPNQPQHF. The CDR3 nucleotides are TGTGCCAGCACTCGACACCCGAATCAGCCCCAGCATTTT.

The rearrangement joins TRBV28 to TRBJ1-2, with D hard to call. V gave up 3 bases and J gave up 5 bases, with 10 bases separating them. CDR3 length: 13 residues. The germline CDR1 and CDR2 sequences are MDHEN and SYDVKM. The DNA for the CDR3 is TGTGCCAGCAGTTTTGTGGCTGAATATGGCTACACCTTC. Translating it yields CASSFVAEYGYTF.

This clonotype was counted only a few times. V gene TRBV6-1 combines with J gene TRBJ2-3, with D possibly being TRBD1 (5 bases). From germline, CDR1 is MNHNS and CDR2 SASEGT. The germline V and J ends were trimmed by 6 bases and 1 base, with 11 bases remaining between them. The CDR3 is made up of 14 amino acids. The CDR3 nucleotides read TGTGCCAGCAGAAAGACAGCCGGCACAGATACGCAGTATTTT. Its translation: CASRKTAGTDTQYF.

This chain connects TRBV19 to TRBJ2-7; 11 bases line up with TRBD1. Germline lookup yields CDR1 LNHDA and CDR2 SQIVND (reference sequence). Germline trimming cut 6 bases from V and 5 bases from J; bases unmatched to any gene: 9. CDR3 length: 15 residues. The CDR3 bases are TGTGCCAGTAGCCCACCGGACAGGGGGCTGGACGAGCAGTACTTC. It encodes CASSPPDRGLDEQYF.

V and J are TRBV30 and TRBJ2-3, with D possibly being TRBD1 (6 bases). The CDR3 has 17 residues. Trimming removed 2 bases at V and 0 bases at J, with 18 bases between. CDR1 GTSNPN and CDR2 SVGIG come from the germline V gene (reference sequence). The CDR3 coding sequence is TGTGCCTGGAGTTCCGAGTGGACAGAAAGTAGCACAGATACGCAGTATTTT. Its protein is CAWSSEWTESSTDTQYF.

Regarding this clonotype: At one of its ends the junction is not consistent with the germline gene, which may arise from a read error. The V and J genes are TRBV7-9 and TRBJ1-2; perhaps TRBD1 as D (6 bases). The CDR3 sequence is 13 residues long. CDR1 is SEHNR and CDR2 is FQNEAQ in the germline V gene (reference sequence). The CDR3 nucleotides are TGTGCCAACAGCTTAGGGGCAGGGGCTGGCTACACCTTC. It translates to CANSLGAGAGYTF.

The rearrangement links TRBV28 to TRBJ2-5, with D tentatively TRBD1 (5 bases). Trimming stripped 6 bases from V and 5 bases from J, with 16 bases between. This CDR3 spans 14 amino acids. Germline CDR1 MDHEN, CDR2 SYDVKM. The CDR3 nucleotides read TGTGCCAGCAGACCAACAGGAATTTCGGAGACCCAGTACTTC. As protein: CASRPTGISETQYF.

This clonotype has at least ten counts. The CDR3 DNA reads TGTGCCAGCAGTCCGAGACTAGAGCCCACAGATACGCAGTATTTT. It is translated as CASSPRLEPTDTQYF. V is TRBV6-2 or TRBV6-3 and J is TRBJ2-3, with D possibly being TRBD2 (6 bases). Germline loops: CDR1 MNHEY, CDR2 SVGEGT. The CDR3 extends over 15 amino acids. Trimming cost V 5 bases and J 2 bases, with 14 bases left between them.

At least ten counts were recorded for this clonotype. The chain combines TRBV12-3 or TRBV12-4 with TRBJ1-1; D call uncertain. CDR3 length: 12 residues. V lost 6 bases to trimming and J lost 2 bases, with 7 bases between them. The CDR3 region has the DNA TGTGCCAGCAGGACATTTAACACTGAAGCTTTCTTT. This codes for CASRTFNTEAFF.

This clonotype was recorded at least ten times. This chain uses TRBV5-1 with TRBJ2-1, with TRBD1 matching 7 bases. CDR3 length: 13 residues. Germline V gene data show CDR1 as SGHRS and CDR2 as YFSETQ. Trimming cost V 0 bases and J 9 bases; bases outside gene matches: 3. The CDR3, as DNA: TGCGCCAGCAGCTTGGCGACAGGGAGTGAGCAGTTCTTC. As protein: CASSLATGSEQFF.

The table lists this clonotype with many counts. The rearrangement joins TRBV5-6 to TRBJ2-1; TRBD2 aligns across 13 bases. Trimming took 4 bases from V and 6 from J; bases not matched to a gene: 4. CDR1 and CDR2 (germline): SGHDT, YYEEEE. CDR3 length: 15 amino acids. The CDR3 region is CASSIWTSGSNEQFF. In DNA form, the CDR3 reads TGTGCCAGCAGCATATGGACTAGCGGGAGCAATGAGCAGTTCTTC.

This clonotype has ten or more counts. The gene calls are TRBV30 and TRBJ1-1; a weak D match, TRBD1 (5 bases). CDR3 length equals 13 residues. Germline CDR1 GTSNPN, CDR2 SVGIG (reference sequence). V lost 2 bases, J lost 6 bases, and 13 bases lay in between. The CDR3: CAWSLQGYAEAFF. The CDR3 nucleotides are TGTGCCTGGAGTCTTCAGGGTTACGCTGAAGCTTTCTTT.